Sequencing of this TCR beta chain was carried out in a study of regulatory T cells in long-lasting Graves disease. General study findings and limits: Newly diagnosed Graves' patients had higher TCR diversity than persistent ones. Samples came from peripheral blood alone, without thyroid tissue.

The time point here: newly diagnosed GD, antithyroid drugs for less than 3 months. Construction of the TCR library relied on RNA isolated from PBMCs. The TCR beta library used iRepertoire HTBI primers with Arm-PCR amplification of CDR3. One entry per CDR3 protein results from TCRdb running MiXCR on the multiplex PCR reads. The sample lists 400,000 to 500,000 distinct CDR3 sequences; approximately 16% were seen once. CDR3 length: 12 amino acids. The germline V gene has CDR1 SGHRS and CDR2 YFSETQ. Trimming cost V 4 bases and J 2 bases, with 5 bases left between them. This clonotype was recorded many times. Its specificity is unknown. These sequences were also reported in another study, on T cells in Graves' hyperthyroidism and ophthalmopathy. Per that study: HTBI primers were employed in a first-round RT-PCR of the TCR CDR3.

The source was peripheral blood mononuclear cells (PBMCs), collected at new diagnosis, from a patient treated with antithyroid drugs. The TCR originated in a woman in her twenties or thirties with Graves disease. The chain carries TRBV5-1 and TRBJ2-3; the D is unclear. The CDR3 DNA reads TGCGCCAGCAGCGGCACCACAGATACGCAGTATTTT. Its translation: CASSGTTDTQYF.